This TCR beta chain was identified during a study of lymphopenia after photon versus proton radiotherapy. Clones were read by immunoSEQ multiplex PCR, and TCRdb kept only the in-frame ones, dropping some. The sample contains approximately 31,000 clones, about 87% of which appear only once. On this clone itself: The antigen is not known.

Germline V CDR1 and CDR2: MRHNA, SNTAGT. V lost 7 bases and J lost 10; bases outside the gene matches: 13. This CDR3 region has 14 residues. Study-wide results and limits: Only patients who died were analyzed for survival; proton advantage is unproven. After lymphocyte nadir, photon-treated repertoires showed oligoclonal expansion, especially CD8+ Temra. Proton therapy kept repertoires fairly stable, unlike photons, which gained effector/memory cells. In patients who died, overall survival fell as post-nadir TCR diversity dropped more.

The V gene is TRBV6-4, the J gene TRBJ2-1; TRBD2 matches 7 bases. The origin of this receptor is a woman in her sixties or seventies with pancreatic cancer. Material: peripheral blood, obtained from a patient treated with proton-based radiotherapy. CDR3 in amino acids: CASNAGTTQREQFF. Written as DNA, the CDR3 is TGTGCCAGCAACGCCGGGACTACCCAGAGGGAGCAGTTCTTC.